Listed below are T cell receptor beta chains from one sample, sequenced in a study of blood T cell repertoires in COVID-19. Assay used: immunoSEQ multiplex PCR; TCRdb lists only in-frame clones, some missing. The sample consists of 200,000 to 250,000 clones, roughly 88% of them appearing once. Sequenced: peripheral blood. These receptors were obtained from a man aged 18 to 29 with active or convalescent COVID-19. CDR3s include the opening cysteine and the closing phenylalanine or tryptophan. D genes are given only for firm matches. Size is omitted from some rows. Given values are once, few, many or a class for expanded clones.

d_call	v_call	j_call	clone_size	cdr3_nt	cdr3_aa
TRBD2	TRBV11-2	TRBJ2-3	once	TGTGCCAGCAGCTTAGGCCATATTAGCGGGGGTTGGAATACGCAGTATTTT	CASSLGHISGGWNTQYF
NA	TRBV27	TRBJ1-2	few	TGTGCCAGCAGTCCGACGCCCGGACTTCTCTATGGCTACACCTTC	CASSPTPGLLYGYTF
NA	TRBV7-2	TRBJ2-7	NA	TGTGCCAGCAGCCGGGACTCAATCTACGAGCAGTACTTC	CASSRDSIYEQYF
TRBD1	TRBV6-5	TRBJ2-7	NA	TGTGCCAGCAGTTACTCGACAGGGGGGAGCTCCTACGAGCAGTACTTC	CASSYSTGGSSYEQYF
TRBD1	TRBV3-1/TRBV3-2	TRBJ1-5	once	TGTGCCAGCAGCCAAGGGACAGGTTCGCAGCCCCAGCATTTT	CASSQGTGSQPQHF
NA	TRBV6-1	TRBJ1-3	NA	TGTGCCAGCAGTGAAGAAAGGGGGGGTCTTGGAAACACCATATATTTT	CASSEERGGLGNTIYF
TRBD2	TRBV10-1	TRBJ2-7	NA	TGCGCCAGCAGTGAGGCTAGCGGGAGCGTTTACGAGCAGTACTTC	CASSEASGSVYEQYF
TRBD2	TRBV28	TRBJ2-7	NA	TGTGCCAGCAAAGCGGGGAACTACGAGCAGTACTTC	CASKAGNYEQYF
TRBD1	TRBV6-6	TRBJ1-3	NA	TGTGCCAGCAGTCAACGGACAGGGGGCGGCTCTGGAAACACCATATATTTT	CASSQRTGGGSGNTIYF
NA	TRBV24-1	TRBJ2-2	NA	TGTGCCACCAGTGATTTGTCAGGAGGGGACGCCGGGGAGCTGTTTTTT	CATSDLSGGDAGELFF
TRBD1	TRBV4-3	TRBJ1-2	NA	TGCGCCAGCAGCCAAGAGACAGGGACAGGGCTCTCGTATGGCTACACCTTC	CASSQETGTGLSYGYTF
TRBD2	TRBV5-6	TRBJ2-4	NA	TGTGCCAGCAGGCTTTGGGAGGGGAGAAACATTCAGTACTTC	CASRLWEGRNIQYF
NA	TRBV5-1	TRBJ2-7	NA	TGCGCCAGCAGCTTGGAGCCTCAAACCGAGCAGTACTTC	CASSLEPQTEQYF
NA	TRBV21-1	TRBJ1-1	NA	TGTGCCAGCAAAGCCGTGAGAGCTTTCTTT	CASKAVRAFF
NA	TRBV28	TRBJ1-1	NA	TGTGCCAGCAGTGCGGTCCGGGATGAAGCTTTCTTT	CASSAVRDEAFF
NA	TRBV28	TRBJ1-5	few	TGTGCCAGCGGACGGGCAGGGGCTAATCGTCAGCCCCAGCATTTT	CASGRAGANRQPQHF
NA	TRBV7-9	TRBJ2-7	NA	TGTGCCAGCAGCTTCTCGGGCGTGGAGGGGGAGCAGTACTTC	CASSFSGVEGEQYF
NA	TRBV5-3	TRBJ2-7	NA	TGTGCCAGAAGCTTGGATGCGCAGGGCTCCTACGAGCAGTACTTC	CARSLDAQGSYEQYF
TRBD1	TRBV28	TRBJ1-4	once	TGTGCCAGCAGCACGACAGGGCCAAATGAAAAACTGTTTTTT	CASSTTGPNEKLFF
NA	TRBV5-8	TRBJ2-7	NA	TGTGCCAGCAGAATTTACCCGCTGACAGACAACCGCTACGAGCAGTACTTC	CASRIYPLTDNRYEQYF
NA	TRBV19	TRBJ2-7	NA	TGTGCCAGTAGTCCTAGAGCCACCTTTTACGAGCAGTACTTC	CASSPRATFYEQYF
NA	TRBV2	TRBJ2-7	NA	TGTGCCAGCAGTGATGGCGGGGTCCCCTACGAGCAGTACTTC	CASSDGGVPYEQYF
TRBD2	TRBV2	TRBJ2-7	NA	TGTGCCAGCAGCTACCTAGCGGGAGGGGACTACGAGCAGTACTTC	CASSYLAGGDYEQYF